Below, 2 T cell receptor beta chains from the same sample are listed, as sequenced in a study of Ad26.COV2.S vaccination and SARS-CoV-2 variants (dated by TCRdb to about 2021). Interpreted using the paper, the treatment or condition label stands for: some 20 received Ad26.COV2.S at low or high dose, single or two shots; several received placebo; per-sample allocation not given. For vaccine and placebo recipients, repertoires were sequenced using samples collected on day 63 after the first injection. The method was the immunoSEQ multiplex PCR assay. Entries here come from immuneACCESS through TCRdb and include only in-frame sequences with V and J called. Some clones fail to appear in such tables; in the studies checked, an unresolved V gene covers under half of the shortfall, and the cause of the remainder is unknown. The sample has around 450,000 clones on record, 70% to 90% of them singletons. The biggest ten clones account for around 1.8% of the sample.

Source: peripheral blood, taken in a trial of Ad26.COV2.S vaccine versus placebo. All receptors come from a person between 18 and 59 years old who received the Ad26.COV2.S COVID-19 vaccine or a placebo.

This chain joins TRBV30 and TRBJ2-7; D remains unclear. The germline V gene has CDR1 GTSNPN and CDR2 SVGIG (reference sequence). CDR3 length: 12 amino acids. Trimming took off 3 bases at V and 3 bases at J, with 9 bases between the two ends. CDR3: CAWSQTGYEQYF. The DNA of the CDR3 is TGTGCCTGGAGCCAAACGGGCTACGAGCAGTACTTC.

The chain combines TRBV7-8 with TRBJ1-4; D is unclear. Trimming left V 7 bases short and J 0 bases short, with 9 bases between. The CDR3 extends over 14 amino acids. Germline lookup yields CDR1 SGHVS and CDR2 FQNEAQ. In nucleotides, the CDR3 is TGTGCCAGCACCGCGGGTGCAACTAATGAAAAACTGTTTTTT. Protein sequence: CASTAGATNEKLFF.